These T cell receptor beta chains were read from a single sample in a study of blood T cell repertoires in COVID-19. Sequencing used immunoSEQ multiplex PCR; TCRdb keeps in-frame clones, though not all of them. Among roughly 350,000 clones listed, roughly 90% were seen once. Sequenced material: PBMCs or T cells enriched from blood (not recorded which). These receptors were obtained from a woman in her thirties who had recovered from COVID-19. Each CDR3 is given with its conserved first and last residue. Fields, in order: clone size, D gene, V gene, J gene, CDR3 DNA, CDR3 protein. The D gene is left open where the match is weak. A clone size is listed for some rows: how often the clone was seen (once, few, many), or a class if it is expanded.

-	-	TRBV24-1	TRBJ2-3	TGTGCCACCAGTGATTCAGGCCGGGAAAATACGCAGTATTTT	CATSDSGRENTQYF
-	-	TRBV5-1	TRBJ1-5	TGCGCCAGCAGCTTCCAGGTCGGTCAGCCCCAGCATTTT	CASSFQVGQPQHF
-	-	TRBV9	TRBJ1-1	TGTGCCAGCACCCGAGGGGGAATCACTGAAGCTTTCTTT	CASTRGGITEAFF
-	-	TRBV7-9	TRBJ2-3	TGTGCCAGCACCCTAGGGGGGGGGCAAACAGATACGCAGTATTTT	CASTLGGGQTDTQYF
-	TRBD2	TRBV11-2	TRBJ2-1	TGTGCCAGCAGCTTAGGGACTAGCGGGAGCAATGAGCAGTTCTTC	CASSLGTSGSNEQFF
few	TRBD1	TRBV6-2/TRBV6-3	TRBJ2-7	TGTGCCAGCAGTTACCGGGACAGGTTTTACGAGCAGTACTTC	CASSYRDRFYEQYF
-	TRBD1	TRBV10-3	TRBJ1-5	TGTGCCATCAGTGCAGGGGGGAGCAATCAGCCCCAGCATTTT	CAISAGGSNQPQHF
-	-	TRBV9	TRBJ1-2	TGTGCCAGCAGCGTAGCATCAGGGTCCTACGGCTACACCTTC	CASSVASGSYGYTF
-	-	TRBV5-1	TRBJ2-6	TGCGCCAGCAGCATCAGGGCCGGGGCCAACGTCCTGACTTTC	CASSIRAGANVLTF
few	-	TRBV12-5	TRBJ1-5	TGTGCTAGTGGTCCCGGAGGAGGGAATCAGCCCCAGCATTTT	CASGPGGGNQPQHF
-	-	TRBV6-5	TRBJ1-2	TGTGCCAGCAGTTACTCTTACAGGGACTATGGCTACACCTTC	CASSYSYRDYGYTF